This is a list of T cell receptor beta chains from one sample in a study of T-cell reconstitution after alpha-beta-depleted transplantation in children. MiXCR was run by TCRdb on the PCR reads, yielding one entry per CDR3 protein. The table includes approximately 300,000 distinct CDR3 sequences, about 9.5% detected once. The material sequenced was PBMCs, taken before TCRalphabeta/CD19-depleted stem cell transplant. The receptors come from a boy under two years old with acute myeloid leukemia, due to receive a stem cell transplant. CDR3s include the opening cysteine and the closing phenylalanine or tryptophan. A D gene is named only where the DNA matches it firmly. Clone size is shown for a subset of rows, as once, few, many or a class of expanded clone.

>many|TRBD1|TRBJ1-1|TRBV6-6
TGTGCCAGCAGTTACTCCAGGGGGACTGAAGCTTTCTTT
CASSYSRGTEAFF
>few|NA|TRBJ2-5|TRBV5-1
TGCGCCAGCAGACCGGACGCTGGGGAGACCCAGTACTTC
CASRPDAGETQYF
>many|TRBD1|TRBJ2-3|TRBV19
TGTGCCAGTAGTCCGGACAGGCTCTCAGATACGCAGTATTTT
CASSPDRLSDTQYF
>many|NA|TRBJ2-1|TRBV29-1
TGCAGCGTTGAAGGGCTACACCCCTACAATGAGCAGTTCTTC
CSVEGLHPYNEQFF
>many|TRBD2|TRBJ2-3|TRBV28
TGTGCCAGCAGCTTTAGCGGGAGGGCGGTAATGACAGATACGCAGTATTTT
CASSFSGRAVMTDTQYF
>many|NA|TRBJ2-5|TRBV10-3
TGTGCCATCGCACAAAGACTGTCTCAAGAGACCCAGTACTTC
CAIAQRLSQETQYF
>many|NA|TRBJ2-5|TRBV7-3
TGTGCCAGCAGGTTCACAGGCAAAGAGACCCAGTACTTC
CASRFTGKETQYF
>many|TRBD2|TRBJ2-3|TRBV11-3
TGTGCCAGCAGCTTAGGAGTGACTAGCGGGGGGAGGGCAGATACGCAGTATTTT
CASSLGVTSGGRADTQYF
>few|NA|TRBJ2-1|TRBV5-1
TGCGCCAGCAGCTTGGGAGAGGAGCAGTTCTTC
CASSLGEEQFF
>many|NA|TRBJ2-7|TRBV5-6
TGTGCCAGCACCCCAGGGGCCCCCCCTGGGGACGAGCAGTACTTC
CASTPGAPPGDEQYF
>many|NA|TRBJ2-7|TRBV20-1
TGCAGTGTTGGAGGGGGCTCCTACGAGCAGTACTTC
CSVGGGSYEQYF
>NA|TRBD1|TRBJ2-6|TRBV27
TGTGCCAGCAGTTCGACAGGGTTGGGGGCCAACGTCCTGACTTTC
CASSSTGLGANVLTF
>many|TRBD1|TRBJ1-6|TRBV11-1
TGTGCCAGCAGCAACGACAGGGGAGATTCACCCCTCCACTTT
CASSNDRGDSPLHF
>many|NA|TRBJ2-7|TRBV11-2
TGTGCCAGCAGCTTAGTGACAGCCTACGAGCAGTACTTC
CASSLVTAYEQYF
>many|NA|TRBJ2-7|TRBV7-9
TGTGCCAGCATTTCTGGGGGGGCCAGCTACGAGCAGTACTTC
CASISGGASYEQYF
>few|NA|TRBJ2-5|TRBV7-3
TGTGCCAGCAGCTTATTAGGGAAGAAGGAGACCCAGTACTTC
CASSLLGKKETQYF
>few|TRBD2|TRBJ2-6|TRBV11-2
TGTGCCAGCACCTTCCCTAGCGGGCCCTATCTCTGGGAGGCCAACGTCCTGACTTTC
CASTFPSGPYLWEANVLTF
>few|NA|TRBJ2-6|TRBV5-6
TGTGCCAGCAGTTCTTGGGTTAGGTCTGGGGCCAACGTCCTGACTTTC
CASSSWVRSGANVLTF
>many|NA|TRBJ2-1|TRBV18
TGTGCCAGCTCACCACAGGGGGGCGGCTCCTACAATGAGCAGTTCTTC
CASSPQGGGSYNEQFF
>many|NA|TRBJ1-6|TRBV9
TGTGCCAGCAGCGTAGAGGGAGGGATCAATTCACCCCTCCACTTT
CASSVEGGINSPLHF
>many|NA|TRBJ2-2|TRBV29-1
TGCAGCGTTGAGGAGGGCACCGGGGAGCTGTTTTTT
CSVEEGTGELFF
>many|NA|TRBJ2-7|TRBV7-2
TGTGCCAGCAGCTACGACAGAATATTCTCCTACGAGCAGTACTTC
CASSYDRIFSYEQYF
>NA|NA|TRBJ2-4|TRBV20-1
TGCAGTGCTTTTTCTCGGGCGATCGCCAAAAACATTCAGTACTTC
CSAFSRAIAKNIQYF
>NA|NA|TRBJ2-1|TRBV6-1
TGTGCCAGCAGCCTCGGGGGATCCTTCCCAAACAATGAGCAGTTCTTC
CASSLGGSFPNNEQFF
>NA|NA|TRBJ2-4|TRBV20-1
TGCAGTGCTAGTCCCCCCATTCAGTCCCAAGGCGGAGTAATAGCCAAAAACATTCAGTACTTC
CSASPPIQSQGGVIAKNIQYF
>many|NA|TRBJ2-1|TRBV12-3/TRBV12-4
TGTGCCAGCAGCCGTGACAGATTAGCGGTAAATGAGCAGTTCTTC
CASSRDRLAVNEQFF
>few|TRBD2|TRBJ2-1|TRBV25-1
TGTGCCAGCAGACGGACTAGCGGGGGTTTCCCAGGAGCCTACAATGAGCAGTTCTTC
CASRRTSGGFPGAYNEQFF